The entry below gives a single T cell receptor beta chain sequence along with its context. The source of the sample is a study of radiotherapy plus CTLA-4 blockade in lung cancer. The CDR3 contains 15 residues. With V trimmed by 5 bases and J by 5 bases, 8 bases remained unmatched. Germline V gives CDR1 MNHEY, CDR2 SVGAGI. The method was immunoSEQ multiplex PCR; TCRdb's version includes in-frame clones alone and lacks a portion of them. This sample carries fewer than 75,000 clones, more than 75% of them seen once, and the ten largest clones take about 38%. This receptor was identified in a human donor with non-small cell lung cancer that progressed on radiotherapy plus ipilimumab. V is TRBV6-5 and J is TRBJ1-5; 8 bases align to TRBD1. The source was peripheral blood, collected from a patient treated with radiotherapy plus ipilimumab. CDR3 protein: CASSHTRGRDQPQHF. CDR3 DNA: TGTGCCAGCAGTCACACCAGGGGGCGCGATCAGCCCCAGCATTTT.